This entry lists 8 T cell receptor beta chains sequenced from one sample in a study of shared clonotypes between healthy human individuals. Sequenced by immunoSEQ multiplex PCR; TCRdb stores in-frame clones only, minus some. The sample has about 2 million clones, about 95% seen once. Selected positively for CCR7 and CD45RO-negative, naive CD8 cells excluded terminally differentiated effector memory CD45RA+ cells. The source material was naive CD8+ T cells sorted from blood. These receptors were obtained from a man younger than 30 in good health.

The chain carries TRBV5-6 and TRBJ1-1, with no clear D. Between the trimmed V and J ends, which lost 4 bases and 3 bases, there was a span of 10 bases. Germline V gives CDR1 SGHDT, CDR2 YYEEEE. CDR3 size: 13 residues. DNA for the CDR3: TGTGCCAGCAGCGACGTGAGGGACACTGAAGCTTTCTTT. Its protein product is CASSDVRDTEAFF.

The CDR3 loop reads CASSLWGMNTEAFF. CDR3 in DNA: TGTGCCAGCAGCTTATGGGGAATGAACACTGAAGCTTTCTTT. V usage is TRBV7-9 and J usage is TRBJ1-1; D gene unclear. V lost 2 bases and J 0 bases, leaving 7 bases between the germline ends. CDR3 length equals 14 residues. The germline CDR1 and CDR2 sequences are SEHNR and FQNEAQ (reference sequence).

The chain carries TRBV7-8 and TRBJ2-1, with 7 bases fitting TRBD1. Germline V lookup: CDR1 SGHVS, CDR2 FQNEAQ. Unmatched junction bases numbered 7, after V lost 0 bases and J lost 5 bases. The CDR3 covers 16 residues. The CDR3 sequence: CASSLAGTDFHNEQFF. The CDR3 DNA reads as TGTGCCAGCAGCTTAGCGGGGACAGACTTCCACAATGAGCAGTTCTTC.

Here the CDR3 reads CASSLGSPDYTGELFF. CDR3 nucleotides: TGTGCCAGCAGCTTAGGGTCTCCAGATTACACCGGGGAGCTGTTTTTT. This sequence joins TRBV11-3 and TRBJ2-2; D is unclear. The CDR3 spans 16 residues. CDR1 is SGHNT, CDR2 YENEEA, per germline. V lost 1 base and J lost 3, with 12 bases in between.

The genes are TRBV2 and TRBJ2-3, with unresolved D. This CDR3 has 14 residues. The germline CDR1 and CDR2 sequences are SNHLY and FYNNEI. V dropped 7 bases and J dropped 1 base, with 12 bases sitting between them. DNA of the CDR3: TGTGCCAGCACGCCACTAACCGGCACAGATACGCAGTATTTT. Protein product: CASTPLTGTDTQYF.

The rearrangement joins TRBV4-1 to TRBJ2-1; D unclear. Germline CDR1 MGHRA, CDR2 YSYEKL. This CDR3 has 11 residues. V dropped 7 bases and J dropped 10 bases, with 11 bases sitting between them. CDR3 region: CASTSLGEQFF. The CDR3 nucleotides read TGCGCCAGCACATCCCTTGGCGAGCAGTTCTTC.

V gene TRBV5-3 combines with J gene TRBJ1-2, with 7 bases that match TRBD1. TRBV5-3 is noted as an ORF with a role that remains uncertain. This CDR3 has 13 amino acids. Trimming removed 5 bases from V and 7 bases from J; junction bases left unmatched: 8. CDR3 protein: CARSSQGEFGYTF. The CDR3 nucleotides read TGTGCCAGAAGTTCGCAGGGGGAATTTGGCTACACCTTC.

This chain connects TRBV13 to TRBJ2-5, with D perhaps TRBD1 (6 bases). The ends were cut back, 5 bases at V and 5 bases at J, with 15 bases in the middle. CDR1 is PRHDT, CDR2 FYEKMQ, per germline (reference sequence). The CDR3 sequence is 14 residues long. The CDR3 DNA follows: TGTGCCAGCAGCGTAAAACAGGGATGGGAGACCCAGTACTTC. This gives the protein CASSVKQGWETQYF.